The table lists the clone carrying this T cell receptor (beta chain) with many counts. These data belong to a study of T-cell reconstitution after alpha-beta-depleted transplantation in children. Unique molecular identifiers featured in how the TCRbeta library was prepared. From the PCR reads, TCRdb called clonotypes with MiXCR, one entry per CDR3 protein. This sample yields some 200,000 distinct CDR3 sequences, of which more than 14% are seen a single time; roughly an eighth belongs to the top ten. The material sequenced was PBMCs from the stem cell graft donor, taken from the stem cell graft. The receptor was isolated from a human donor who donated a stem cell graft to a child with acute lymphoblastic leukemia.

The CDR3, as DNA: TGTGCCACCAGTGATTTGAAGGGGCTAGCGGACAATGAGCAGTTCTTC. This sequence encodes CATSDLKGLADNEQFF. This chain joins TRBV24-1 and TRBJ2-1; 7 nucleotides match TRBD2. The junction had 6 bases not matched to a gene; V was cut back by 0 bases and J by 5 bases. Germline lookup yields CDR1 KGHDR and CDR2 SFDVKD. This CDR3 is built from 16 residues.